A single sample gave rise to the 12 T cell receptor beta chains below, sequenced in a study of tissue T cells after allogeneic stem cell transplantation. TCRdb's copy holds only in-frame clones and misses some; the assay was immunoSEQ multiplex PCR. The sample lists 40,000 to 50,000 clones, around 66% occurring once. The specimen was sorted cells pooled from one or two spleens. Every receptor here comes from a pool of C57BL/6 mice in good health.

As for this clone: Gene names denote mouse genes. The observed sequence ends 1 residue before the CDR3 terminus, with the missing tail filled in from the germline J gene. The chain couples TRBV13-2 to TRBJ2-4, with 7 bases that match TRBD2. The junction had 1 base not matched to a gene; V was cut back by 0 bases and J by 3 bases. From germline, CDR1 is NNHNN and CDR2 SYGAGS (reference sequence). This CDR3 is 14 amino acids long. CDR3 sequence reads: CASGDGWGQNTLYF. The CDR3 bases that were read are TGTGCCAGCGGTGATGGCTGGGGGCAAAACACCTTGTAC.

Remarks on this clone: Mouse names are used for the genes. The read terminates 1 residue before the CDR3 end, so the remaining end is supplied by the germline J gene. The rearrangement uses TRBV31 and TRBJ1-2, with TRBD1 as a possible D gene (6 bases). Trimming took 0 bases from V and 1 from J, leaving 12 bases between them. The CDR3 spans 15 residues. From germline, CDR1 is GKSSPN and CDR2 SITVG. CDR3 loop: CAWSLTGKGNSDYTF. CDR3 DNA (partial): TGTGCCTGGAGTCTAACAGGGAAGGGAAACTCCGACTACACC. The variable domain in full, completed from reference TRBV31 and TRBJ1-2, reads AQTIHQWPVAEIKAVGSPLSLGCTIKGKSSPNLYWYWQATGGTLQQLFYSITVGQVESVVQLNLSASRPKDDQFILSTEKLLLSHSGFYLCAWSLTGKGNSDYTFGSGTRLLVI.

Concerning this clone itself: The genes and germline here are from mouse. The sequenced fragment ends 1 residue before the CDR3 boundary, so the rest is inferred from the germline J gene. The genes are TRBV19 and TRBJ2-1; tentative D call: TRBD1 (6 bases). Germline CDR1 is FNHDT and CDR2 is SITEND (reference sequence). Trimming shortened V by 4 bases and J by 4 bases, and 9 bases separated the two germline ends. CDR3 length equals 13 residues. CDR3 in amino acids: CASSQGQYAEQFF. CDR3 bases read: TGTGCCAGCAGTCAGGGACAATATGCTGAGCAGTTC.

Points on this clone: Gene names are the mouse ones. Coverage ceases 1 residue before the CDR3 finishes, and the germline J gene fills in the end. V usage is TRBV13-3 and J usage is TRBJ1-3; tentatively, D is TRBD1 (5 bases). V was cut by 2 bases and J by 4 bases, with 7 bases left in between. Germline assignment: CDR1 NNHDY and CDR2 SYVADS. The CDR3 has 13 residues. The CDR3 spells CASSDWGGNTLYF. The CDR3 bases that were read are TGTGCCAGCAGTGACTGGGGGGGAAATACGCTCTAT.

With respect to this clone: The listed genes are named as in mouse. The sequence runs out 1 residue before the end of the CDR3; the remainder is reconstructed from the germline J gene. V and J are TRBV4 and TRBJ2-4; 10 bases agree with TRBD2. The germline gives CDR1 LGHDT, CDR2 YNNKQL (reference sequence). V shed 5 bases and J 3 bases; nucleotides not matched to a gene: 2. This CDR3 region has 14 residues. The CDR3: CASSPDWGQNTLYF. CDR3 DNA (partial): TGTGCCAGCAGCCCGGACTGGGGGCAAAACACCTTGTAC.

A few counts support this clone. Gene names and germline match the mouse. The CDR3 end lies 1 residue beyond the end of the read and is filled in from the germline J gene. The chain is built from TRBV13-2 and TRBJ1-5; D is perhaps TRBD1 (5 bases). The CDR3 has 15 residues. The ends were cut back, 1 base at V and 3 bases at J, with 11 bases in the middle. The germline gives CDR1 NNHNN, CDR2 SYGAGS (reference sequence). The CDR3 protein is CASGDSGGGNQAPLF. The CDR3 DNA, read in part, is TGTGCCAGCGGTGATAGCGGGGGTGGCAACCAGGCTCCGCTT.

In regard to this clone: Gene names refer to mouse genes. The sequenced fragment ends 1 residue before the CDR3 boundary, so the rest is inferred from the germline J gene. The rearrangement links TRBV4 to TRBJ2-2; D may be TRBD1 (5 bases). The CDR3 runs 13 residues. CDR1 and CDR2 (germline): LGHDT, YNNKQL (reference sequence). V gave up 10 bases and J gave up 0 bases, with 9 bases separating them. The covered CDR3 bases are TGTGCCACCTCGACAGCAAACACCGGGCAGCTCTAC. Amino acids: CATSTANTGQLY. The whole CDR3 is CATSTANTGQLYF.

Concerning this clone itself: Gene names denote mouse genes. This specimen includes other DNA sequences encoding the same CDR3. CDR3 DNA (partial): TGTGCAAGCAGCTTAGATAGTCAAAACACCTTGTAC. Protein sequence: CASSLDSQNTLY. The entire CDR3 sequence reads CASSLDSQNTLYF. The chain carries TRBV16 and TRBJ2-4; unclear D gene. The read falls 1 residue short of the CDR3 end, and the missing part is taken from the germline J gene. Deletions cut 0 bases from V and 0 bases from J, with 1 base between. Germline loops: CDR1 SGHSA, CDR2 FRNQAP. CDR3 length: 13 amino acids.

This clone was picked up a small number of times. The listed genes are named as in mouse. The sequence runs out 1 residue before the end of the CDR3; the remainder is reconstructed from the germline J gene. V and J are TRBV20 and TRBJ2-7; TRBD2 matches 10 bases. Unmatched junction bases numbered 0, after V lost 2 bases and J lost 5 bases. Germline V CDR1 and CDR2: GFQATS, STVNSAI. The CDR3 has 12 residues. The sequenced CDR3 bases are TGTGGTGCTAGGACTGGGGGGGATGAACAGTAC. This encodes CGARTGGDEQY. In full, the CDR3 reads CGARTGGDEQYF.

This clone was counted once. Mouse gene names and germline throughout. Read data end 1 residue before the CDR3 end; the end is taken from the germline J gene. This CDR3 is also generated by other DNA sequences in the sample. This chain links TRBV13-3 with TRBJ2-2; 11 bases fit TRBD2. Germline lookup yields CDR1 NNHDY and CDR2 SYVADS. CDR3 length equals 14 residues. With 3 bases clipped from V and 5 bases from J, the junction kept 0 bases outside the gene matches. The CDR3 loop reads CASSGTGGTGQLYF. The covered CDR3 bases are TGTGCCAGCAGTGGGACTGGGGGGACCGGGCAGCTCTAC.

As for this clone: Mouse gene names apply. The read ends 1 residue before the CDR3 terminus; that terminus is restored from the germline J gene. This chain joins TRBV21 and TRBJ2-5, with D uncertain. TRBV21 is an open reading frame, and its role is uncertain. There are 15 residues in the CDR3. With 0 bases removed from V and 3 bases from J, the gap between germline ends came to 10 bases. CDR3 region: CASSQSRPAQDTQYF. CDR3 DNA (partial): TGTGCTAGCAGTCAATCCAGGCCAGCACAAGACACCCAGTAC.

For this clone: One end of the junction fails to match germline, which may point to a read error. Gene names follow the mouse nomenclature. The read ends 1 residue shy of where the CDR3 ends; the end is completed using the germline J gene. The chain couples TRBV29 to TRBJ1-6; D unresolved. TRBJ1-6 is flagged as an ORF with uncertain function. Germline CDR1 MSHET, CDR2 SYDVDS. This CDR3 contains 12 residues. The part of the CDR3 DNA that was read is TGTGCTAGCGGTTTCCTTAATTCGCCCCTCTAC. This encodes CASGFLNSPLY. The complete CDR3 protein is CASGFLNSPLYF.